The 8 T cell receptor beta chains below were found in one sample sequenced in a study of blood T cell repertoires in COVID-19. Assay: immunoSEQ multiplex PCR; the TCRdb copy retains only in-frame clones and omits some. Of some 250,000 clones listed, around 88% were seen once; the top ten hold approximately 3%. The sample was peripheral blood. The receptors stem from a woman aged 25 to 39 who had recovered from COVID-19.

The rearrangement links TRBV7-6 to TRBJ2-7; tentatively, D is TRBD1 (5 bases). The ends were cut back, 1 base at V and 0 bases at J, with 10 bases in the middle. CDR3 length: 15 residues. CDR1 is SGHVS and CDR2 is FNYEAQ in the germline V gene. The CDR3 coding sequence is TGTGCCAGCAGCTTAGAGGGGCAGAGCTCCTACGAGCAGTACTTC. It specifies CASSLEGQSSYEQYF.

The V gene is TRBV18, the J gene TRBJ1-4; D possibly corresponds to TRBD1 (5 bases). The CDR3 has 16 residues. CDR1 KGHSH and CDR2 LQKENI come from the germline V gene. V gave up 3 bases and J gave up 0 bases, with 11 bases separating them. CDR3 in amino acids: CASSPRTSSTNEKLFF. The CDR3 DNA follows: TGTGCCAGCTCACCGAGGACATCTTCAACTAATGAAAAACTGTTTTTT.

Of note for this clone: Sequence at one end of the junction differs from germline and may be a read error. This chain uses TRBV10-3 with TRBJ1-2, with unresolved D. The CDR3 sequence is 12 residues long. The germline CDR1 and CDR2 sequences are ENHRY and SYGVKD. This CDR3 is CAILMETYVYTF. Here the CDR3 DNA reads TGTGCCATCCTCATGGAGACCTATGTCTACACCTTC.

CDR3 DNA: TGTGCCAGCAGCTATGAGCCACTAGCGGGGGGGAACACCGGGGAGCTGTTTTTT. Protein: CASSYEPLAGGNTGELFF. The chain carries TRBV3-1 (or the pseudogene TRBV3-2) and TRBJ2-2; 12 bases fit TRBD2. The junction had 8 bases not matched to a gene; V was cut back by 5 bases and J by 1 base. This CDR3 spans 18 amino acids. The germline V gene encodes CDR1 LGHDT and CDR2 YNNKEL (reference sequence).

The V gene is TRBV7-7, the J gene TRBJ2-1; TRBD2 matches 7 bases. V was clipped by 5 bases and J by 4 bases; unmatched bases: 5. The CDR3 runs 14 residues. CDR1 is SSHAT and CDR2 is FNYEAQ in the germline V gene (reference sequence). CDR3 region: CASSPERGYNEQFF. CDR3 sequence (DNA): TGTGCCAGCAGCCCCGAGCGGGGTTACAATGAGCAGTTCTTC.

The chain employs TRBV9 and TRBJ1-2; TRBD1 matches at 8 bases. Germline V CDR1 and CDR2: SGDLS, YYNGEE. V dropped 0 bases and J dropped 8; count of bases not matched to a gene: 9. The CDR3 is 15 residues long. In DNA form, the CDR3 reads TGTGCCAGCAGCGTAGATGGACAGGGCTATTACGGCTACACCTTC. This gives the protein CASSVDGQGYYGYTF.

Written as DNA, the CDR3 is TGCGCCAGCAGCTTGGGAGTGTCCTACAATGAGCAGTTCTTC. Amino acids: CASSLGVSYNEQFF. The chain has TRBV5-1 and TRBJ2-1, with D unclear. The germline V gene encodes CDR1 SGHRS and CDR2 YFSETQ. V lost 0 bases and J 1 base, leaving 5 bases between the germline ends. CDR3 size: 14 residues. The whole variable domain, remainder taken from reference TRBV5-1 and TRBJ2-1, is KAGVTQTPRYLIKTRGQQVTLSCSPISGHRSVSWYQQTPGQGLQFLFEYFSETQRNKGNFPGRFSGRQFSNSRSEMNVSTLELGDSALYLCASSLGVSYNEQFFGPGTRLTVL.

The chain combines TRBV19 with TRBJ1-2, with 9 nucleotides matching TRBD1. Germline trimming cut 4 bases from V and 8 bases from J; bases unmatched to any gene: 5. This CDR3 contains 13 residues. Germline V CDR1 and CDR2: LNHDA, SQIVND (reference sequence). The CDR3 sequence: CASSTGTGLGYTF. DNA of the CDR3: TGTGCCAGTAGTACCGGGACAGGGCTCGGCTACACCTTC.